The present entry profiles one T cell receptor beta chain with its context. Antigen unknown. These data belong to a study of blood T cells in healthy people across ages. Study results and limitations: Diversity was estimated from one million T cells, and these estimates were considered underestimates. Age advanced and TCR beta diversity per million T cells fell, roughly linearly.

A second PCR, run for roughly 7 to 11 cycles, used a sample-barcoded 5' primer plus a J-beta primer mix. TCRdb recomputed calls from the 5' RACE reads with MiXCR, one row per CDR3 protein. The table includes about 1.4 million distinct CDR3 sequences, approximately 59% detected once. Germline-derived CDR1 and CDR2 are ENHRY and SYGVKD. The CDR3 runs 14 residues. Unmatched junction bases numbered 2, after V lost 4 bases and J lost 4 bases. Sequenced sample: blood. The sequence was collected from a man between 18 and 29 years old in good health. The chain links TRBV10-3 to TRBJ2-5, with 11 bases identical to TRBD2. CDR3 in amino acids: CAISVAGGTETQYF. CDR3 sequence (DNA): TGTGCCATCAGTGTAGCGGGAGGGACAGAGACCCAGTACTTC.